A single sample gave rise to the 2 T cell receptor beta chains below, sequenced in a study of cytomegalovirus exposure and HLA in healthy donors. Primers included in the PCR were 60 Vbeta and 13 Jbeta primers. Libraries were prepared by immunoSEQ multiplex PCR; TCRdb keeps only in-frame clonotypes and omits some of them. Of fewer than 110,000 clones listed, roughly 85% are singletons. Sequencing input: PBMCs. Receptors originate from a man aged 30 to 45 in good health and CMV-seronegative.

This chain joins TRBV6-5 and TRBJ2-7; D is possibly TRBD1 (5 bases). Germline V lookup: CDR1 MNHEY, CDR2 SVGAGI. The V end was cut by 6 bases, the J end by 0 bases, with 9 bases between. The CDR3 is 13 amino acids. Here the CDR3 DNA reads TGTGCCAGCAGCCCAGGACACTCCTACGAGCAGTACTTC. Residues: CASSPGHSYEQYF.

The chain carries TRBV19 and TRBJ2-7; tentative D call: TRBD1 (5 bases). V lost 5 bases to trimming and J lost 2 bases, with 16 bases between them. The germline gives CDR1 LNHDA, CDR2 SQIVND (reference sequence). The CDR3 has 15 residues. CDR3 in amino acids: CASSASQAAPYEQYF. The CDR3 DNA is TGTGCCAGTAGTGCATCACAGGCGGCCCCCTACGAGCAGTACTTC.